These T cell receptor beta chains were read from a single sample in a study of blood T cell repertoires in COVID-19. Assay used: immunoSEQ multiplex PCR; TCRdb lists only in-frame clones, some missing. The sample lists 300,000 to 500,000 clones, 88% occurring once. Sequenced sample: PBMCs or T cells enriched from blood (not recorded which). The source is a woman between 35 and 50 years old with acute COVID-19. Each CDR3 is given with its conserved first and last residue. The order of the fields is J gene, CDR3 length, V gene, CDR3 protein.

>TRBJ2-1|20|TRBV21-1
CASSKIPLPIIAGVYNEQFF
>TRBJ2-5|16|TRBV11-2
CASSSEALDRDETQYF
>TRBJ2-5|15|TRBV15
CATSREGVGGETQYF
>TRBJ1-1|13|TRBV18
CASSPTGAEGAFF
>TRBJ2-2|15|TRBV10-3
CAASDSSRTPGELFF
>TRBJ1-2|15|TRBV27
CASSLDRDGDYGYTF
>TRBJ2-3|14|TRBV12-5
CASGTPGLVDTQYF
>TRBJ2-3|16|TRBV2
CASSEVGQGASDTQYF
>TRBJ1-2|12|TRBV12-3/TRBV12-4
CASSYRGYGYTF
>TRBJ1-5|13|TRBV12-3/TRBV12-4
CASKNGGNQPQHF
>TRBJ2-2|16|TRBV19
CASSGSGGIGAGELFF
>TRBJ2-5|14|TRBV7-9
CASSPRLAEETQYF
>TRBJ2-2|13|TRBV5-4
CGGEGASTGELFF
>TRBJ1-2|13|TRBV30
CAWSFTGDYGYTF
>TRBJ2-3|17|TRBV12-5
CASGLVLGGLGTDTQYF
>TRBJ1-5|15|TRBV2
CASTWGDRQNQPQHF
>TRBJ1-3|16|TRBV5-1
CASSLAGVSRGNTIYF
>TRBJ1-2|14|TRBV27
CASSFGTGGYGYTF